These T cell receptor beta chains were read from a single sample in a study of cytomegalovirus exposure and HLA in healthy donors. Libraries were prepared by immunoSEQ multiplex PCR; TCRdb keeps only in-frame clonotypes and omits some of them. The table shows about 190,000 clones, with roughly 85% occurring only once. The sequenced sample consisted of PBMCs. These receptors originate from a boy aged 2 to 10 in good health and CMV-seronegative. Each CDR3 is given with its conserved first and last residue. Each record gives: clone size, V gene, J gene, D gene, CDR3 DNA, CDR3 protein. D genes are given only for firm matches. The size of a clone is reported for some rows only, either as once, few or many, or as a class for expanded clones.

abundance: -
v_gene: TRBV2
j_gene: TRBJ1-1
d_gene: -
CDR3nt: TGTGCCACCATCCCTACTGGGAACACTGAAGCTTTCTTT
CDR3aa: CATIPTGNTEAFF

abundance: -
v_gene: TRBV5-1
j_gene: TRBJ2-3
d_gene: TRBD2
CDR3nt: TGCGCCAGCAGCTTGAATCCAGGGGCGGGGGGATTGGATACGCAGTATTTT
CDR3aa: CASSLNPGAGGLDTQYF

abundance: -
v_gene: TRBV11-2
j_gene: TRBJ2-1
d_gene: TRBD2
CDR3nt: TGTGCCAGCAGCTTAGAAGCGGGAGGCAATGAGCAGTTCTTC
CDR3aa: CASSLEAGGNEQFF

abundance: -
v_gene: TRBV19
j_gene: TRBJ2-6
d_gene: TRBD1
CDR3nt: TGTGCCAGTAGTTCAGGGGGCTCTGGGGCCAACGTCCTGACTTTC
CDR3aa: CASSSGGSGANVLTF

abundance: -
v_gene: TRBV28
j_gene: TRBJ2-3
d_gene: TRBD2
CDR3nt: TGTGCCAGCCGACTAGCGGGAAATACGCAGTATTTT
CDR3aa: CASRLAGNTQYF

abundance: -
v_gene: TRBV28
j_gene: TRBJ1-1
d_gene: TRBD1
CDR3nt: TGTGCCAGCAGTTCCTCAGGGGGCGAAGGGACTGAAGCTTTCTTT
CDR3aa: CASSSSGGEGTEAFF

abundance: -
v_gene: TRBV5-6
j_gene: TRBJ1-1
d_gene: TRBD1
CDR3nt: TGTGCCAGCAGCGTTACAGGGGCCCCCACTGAAGCTTTCTTT
CDR3aa: CASSVTGAPTEAFF

abundance: -
v_gene: TRBV5-8
j_gene: TRBJ2-3
d_gene: TRBD2
CDR3nt: TGTGCCAGCAGCTTGGGTCGAGCGGGAGGCCAGGGAGATACGCAGTATTTT
CDR3aa: CASSLGRAGGQGDTQYF

abundance: -
v_gene: TRBV11-2
j_gene: TRBJ2-1
d_gene: TRBD2
CDR3nt: TGTGCCAGCAGCTCGTCGCTAGCGGGGGGGTGGAATGAGCAGTTCTTC
CDR3aa: CASSSSLAGGWNEQFF

abundance: -
v_gene: TRBV7-9
j_gene: TRBJ1-1
d_gene: -
CDR3nt: TGTTCCAGCAGCAGAACGGGGACTGAAGCTTTCTTT
CDR3aa: CSSSRTGTEAFF

abundance: -
v_gene: TRBV30
j_gene: TRBJ2-3
d_gene: TRBD1
CDR3nt: TGTGCCCGGGACAGGGATAGCACAGATACGCAGTATTTT
CDR3aa: CARDRDSTDTQYF

abundance: -
v_gene: TRBV9
j_gene: TRBJ2-5
d_gene: TRBD2
CDR3nt: TGTGCCAGCAGCGTAGGTGGACTAGCGGGATCGCAAGAGACCCAGTACTTC
CDR3aa: CASSVGGLAGSQETQYF

abundance: few
v_gene: TRBV4-1
j_gene: TRBJ2-3
d_gene: -
CDR3nt: TGCGCCAGCAGCCAAGCCAGGACAGATACGCAGTATTTT
CDR3aa: CASSQARTDTQYF

abundance: -
v_gene: TRBV21-1
j_gene: TRBJ2-5
d_gene: -
CDR3nt: TGTGCCAGCAGCAAAAGCTGCGGCAGGGGGAACTCGAAGGAGACCCAGTACTTC
CDR3aa: CASSKSCGRGNSKETQYF

abundance: -
v_gene: TRBV15
j_gene: TRBJ2-1
d_gene: -
CDR3nt: TGTGCCACCAGCTTTAGACTGTTTATGACCTACAATGAGCAGTTCTTC
CDR3aa: CATSFRLFMTYNEQFF

abundance: -
v_gene: TRBV5-6
j_gene: TRBJ2-7
d_gene: TRBD2
CDR3nt: TGTGCCAGCAGCTTGGGACCACGACGGGGGGTGGGTCACGAGCAGTACTTC
CDR3aa: CASSLGPRRGVGHEQYF

abundance: -
v_gene: TRBV5-5
j_gene: TRBJ2-1
d_gene: -
CDR3nt: TGTGCCAGCAGCTTTTTAGGGGGAACCCCCTGCAATGAGCAGTTCTTC
CDR3aa: CASSFLGGTPCNEQFF

abundance: -
v_gene: TRBV28
j_gene: TRBJ1-2
d_gene: -
CDR3nt: TGTGCCAGCAGTTTAAATGTTGGCAGGGGCTATGGCTACACCTTC
CDR3aa: CASSLNVGRGYGYTF

abundance: -
v_gene: TRBV5-6
j_gene: TRBJ1-5
d_gene: TRBD1
CDR3nt: TGTGCCAGCAGCGACGGACAGGGAGCGACGCCCCAGCATTTT
CDR3aa: CASSDGQGATPQHF

abundance: -
v_gene: TRBV10-3
j_gene: TRBJ1-1
d_gene: -
CDR3nt: TGTGCCATCAGTGAGTCGCCCCAGGGCCAGGGTAAGAACACTGAAGCTTTCTTT
CDR3aa: CAISESPQGQGKNTEAFF

abundance: -
v_gene: TRBV15
j_gene: TRBJ1-5
d_gene: -
CDR3nt: TGTGCCACCAGCAGAGGACGGGGGGGCTTCAATCAGCCCCAGCATTTT
CDR3aa: CATSRGRGGFNQPQHF

abundance: -
v_gene: TRBV5-1
j_gene: TRBJ2-3
d_gene: -
CDR3nt: TGCGCCAGCAGCTTGGGTGCGGCAGGGCAGGATACGCAGTATTTT
CDR3aa: CASSLGAAGQDTQYF

abundance: once
v_gene: TRBV5-1
j_gene: TRBJ2-1
d_gene: TRBD1
CDR3nt: TGCGCCAGCAGCTTCCCGGGACAGGGTAATGACGAGCAGTTCTTC
CDR3aa: CASSFPGQGNDEQFF

abundance: -
v_gene: TRBV7-9
j_gene: TRBJ2-7
d_gene: -
CDR3nt: TGTGCCAGCAGCTCCCGGGACATTTACGAGCAGTACTTC
CDR3aa: CASSSRDIYEQYF

abundance: -
v_gene: TRBV5-1
j_gene: TRBJ2-2
d_gene: -
CDR3nt: TGCGCCAGCAGCTTGGAAACAACAGGGACCGGGGAGCTGTTTTTT
CDR3aa: CASSLETTGTGELFF